This is a list of T cell receptor beta chains from one sample in a study of vaccination and CD4 T cells after COVID-19. TCRdb re-called the PCR reads with MiXCR, one entry per CDR3 protein. The repertoire holds around 12,000 distinct CDR3 sequences, with roughly 76% as singletons. No cognate antigen is known for these TCRs. The specimen sequenced was CD4+ T cells from blood, cultured in vitro. These receptors all stem from a human donor who had recovered from COVID-19. Each CDR3 is given without its conserved first and last residue.

12	TRBJ1-5	TRBV20-1	SAREAAAHHPQH
13	TRBJ1-3	TRBV7-6	ASSPGQAGGNTIY
12	TRBJ2-5	TRBV4-3	ASSPGLGAETQY
10	TRBJ2-7	TRBV27	ASSFAQGEQY
12	TRBJ2-3	TRBV7-9	ASSLSFGPDTQY
13	TRBJ2-3	TRBV6-1	ASRLTSVSTDTQY
15	TRBJ2-2	TRBV11-3	ASSATRFLGNTGELF
12	TRBJ2-5	TRBV20-1	SAGTSRYQETQY
12	TRBJ2-5	TRBV7-2	ASSLGGTGETQY
13	TRBJ2-1	TRBV30	AWISKGTGRNEQF
14	TRBJ2-5	TRBV28	ASSSPRTSGQETQY
11	TRBJ1-2	TRBV5-1	ASSSQPGHGYT
13	TRBJ1-2	TRBV7-2	ASSLGTGETYGYT
13	TRBJ2-3	TRBV5-1	ASSLTSGSSDTQY
12	TRBJ2-7	TRBV19	ASSIKGGHYEQY